This TCR beta chain was profiled in a study of cytomegalovirus exposure and HLA in healthy donors. Germline V gives CDR1 ENHRY, CDR2 SYGVKD. The CDR3 length is 16 residues. With 5 bases clipped from V and 0 bases from J, the junction kept 5 bases outside the gene matches. Repertoires were generated with immunoSEQ multiplex PCR, while TCRdb's copy carries only in-frame clones and drops some. The sample lists around 140,000 clones, about 95% seen once, with 1.8% in the top ten. The chain employs TRBV10-3 and TRBJ1-4; 8 nucleotides line up with TRBD1. The origin of this receptor is a man aged 18 to 30 in good health and CMV-seropositive. The sample comprised PBMCs. The CDR3: CAISRQGRSTNEKLFF. The CDR3 DNA sequence: TGTGCCATCAGTAGACAGGGGCGATCAACTAATGAAAAACTGTTTTTT.